The 12 T cell receptor beta chains below come from one sample, sequenced in a study of T cell repertoires in ileal Crohn's disease. Time point in this sample: inflamed ileum from the surgical specimen. Assay used: immunoSEQ multiplex PCR; TCRdb lists only in-frame clones, some missing. The table includes roughly 6,600 clones, over 80% detected once. Sequencing was carried out using ileal tissue. The source of these receptors is an adult with Crohn's disease.

Here the CDR3 DNA reads TGTGCCAGCAGCGTTGTACTGAACACTGAAGCTTTCTTT. Protein: CASSVVLNTEAFF. V and J are TRBV11-3 and TRBJ1-1; the D is unclear. Germline assignment: CDR1 SGHNT and CDR2 YENEEA. The CDR3 is 13 residues long. Trimming shortened V by 5 bases and J by 0 bases, and 7 bases separated the two germline ends.

In this sample, this clone is large. The V gene is TRBV10-1, the J gene TRBJ2-2; D call uncertain. Deletions cut 0 bases from V and 6 bases from J, with 8 bases between. CDR1 and CDR2 from the germline V gene are WNHNN and SYGVQD (reference sequence). The CDR3 is made up of 14 amino acids. CDR3 residues: CASSESQTAGELFF. CDR3 in DNA: TGCGCCAGCAGTGAGTCGCAGACGGCCGGGGAGCTGTTTTTT.

This chain uses TRBV5-1 with TRBJ2-3, with TRBD2 matching 7 bases. J was trimmed by 2 bases and V by 2 bases; bases with no gene match: 5. Germline V CDR1 and CDR2: SGHRS, YFSETQ. The CDR3 extends over 15 amino acids. CDR3 sequence: CASSLVGTITDTQYF. The CDR3 region has the DNA TGCGCCAGCAGCTTAGTGGGGACTATCACAGATACGCAGTATTTT.

The CDR3 sequence: CASSPGTGVDAFF. Here the CDR3 DNA reads TGTGCCAGCAGCCCCGGGACAGGGGTCGACGCTTTCTTT. V gene TRBV5-5 combines with J gene TRBJ1-1, with 10 bases identical to TRBD1. Germline lookup yields CDR1 SGHKS and CDR2 YYEKEE (reference sequence). J lost 11 bases, V lost 4 bases, and 8 bases had no gene match. The CDR3 is 13 residues long.

J is TRBJ1-5 and V is TRBV5-1; unclear D gene. The V gene lost 0 bases and the J gene lost 4 bases, with 8 bases spanning the gap. CDR1 SGHRS and CDR2 YFSETQ come from the germline V gene. CDR3 length equals 14 residues. The CDR3 loop is CASSLDGLNQPQHF. CDR3 bases: TGCGCCAGCAGCTTGGACGGACTAAATCAGCCCCAGCATTTT. The variable domain in full, with the rest retrieved from reference TRBV5-1 and TRBJ1-5, is KAGVTQTPRYLIKTRGQQVTLSCSPISGHRSVSWYQQTPGQGLQFLFEYFSETQRNKGNFPGRFSGRQFSNSRSEMNVSTLELGDSALYLCASSLDGLNQPQHFGDGTRLSIL.

The rearrangement joins TRBV7-8 to TRBJ2-2; a weak D match, TRBD1 (6 bases). CDR3 length equals 14 residues. The V and J ends lost 4 bases and 0 bases respectively, with 6 bases between them. Germline assignment: CDR1 SGHVS and CDR2 FQNEAQ. The CDR3 here is CASSYRANTGELFF. CDR3 sequence (DNA): TGTGCCAGCAGCTACAGGGCGAACACCGGGGAGCTGTTTTTT.

The V and J genes are TRBV30 and TRBJ1-5, with D possibly matching TRBD1 (5 bases). The V gene's germline CDR1 is GTSNPN and CDR2 SVGIG (reference sequence). V lost 4 bases and J lost 2, with 12 bases in between. The CDR3 runs 14 residues. CDR3 nucleotides: TGTGCCTGGAATAGGGGACTGGGCAATCAGCCCCAGCATTTT. It translates to CAWNRGLGNQPQHF. Drawing the rest from reference TRBV30 and TRBJ1-5, the complete variable domain is SQTIHQWPATLVQPVGSPLSLECTVEGTSNPNLYWYRQAAGRGLQLLFYSVGIGQISSEVPQNLSASRPQDRQFILSSKKLLLSDSGFYLCAWNRGLGNQPQHFGDGTRLSIL.

The V gene is TRBV5-4, the J gene TRBJ1-1, with no clear D. This CDR3 region has 14 residues. Per germline, CDR1 SGHNT and CDR2 YYREEE (reference sequence). The V and J ends lost 5 bases and 1 base respectively, with 12 bases between them. The CDR3 DNA is TGTGCCAGCAGAGCCCGGGAACCGAACACTGAAGCTTTCTTT. Protein: CASRAREPNTEAFF.

This clone was detected only a few times. The chain is built from TRBV2 and TRBJ1-1, with D perhaps TRBD1 (6 bases). Per germline, CDR1 SNHLY and CDR2 FYNNEI. This CDR3 contains 14 residues. The V gene lost 6 bases and the J gene lost 5 bases, with 16 bases spanning the gap. DNA of the CDR3: TGTGCCAGCAGCCCGAGACAGGTTTTGACTGAAGCTTTCTTT. This encodes CASSPRQVLTEAFF.

This clone has a handful of counts. The gene calls are TRBV7-2 and TRBJ2-7; D possibly matches TRBD1 or TRBD2 (5 bases each). Germline CDR1 and CDR2: SGHTA and FQGNSA. Trimming removed 5 bases from V and 6 bases from J, with 17 bases in between. This CDR3 contains 14 residues. The CDR3 loop is CASSPKSREREQYF. CDR3 DNA sequence: TGTGCCAGCAGCCCTAAGTCCAGGGAGCGCGAGCAGTACTTC.

The chain joins TRBV19 to TRBJ1-3; D is uncertain. Per germline, CDR1 LNHDA and CDR2 SQIVND (reference sequence). The CDR3 loop spans 14 amino acids. V dropped 3 bases and J dropped 2 bases, with 8 bases sitting between them. CDR3 sequence (DNA): TGTGCCAGTAGTATTGCCGGGACTGGAAACACCATATATTTT. Its translation: CASSIAGTGNTIYF. Filled out from reference TRBV19 and TRBJ1-3, the complete variable domain reads DGGITQSPKYLFRKEGQNVTLSCEQNLNHDAMYWYRQDPGQGLRLIYYSQIVNDFQKGDIAEGYSVSREKKESFPLTVTSAQKNPTAFYLCASSIAGTGNTIYFGEGSWLTVV.

This clone showed up just once. The V gene is TRBV19, the J gene TRBJ1-5, with 11 bases matching TRBD1. Germline V CDR1 and CDR2: LNHDA, SQIVND (reference sequence). CDR3 length: 14 residues. The ends lost 7 bases at V and 7 bases at J; junction bases unmatched: 6. The DNA of the CDR3 is TGTGCCAGTACCGGGACAGGGGGGGGACAGCCCCAGCATTTT. Protein: CASTGTGGGQPQHF.